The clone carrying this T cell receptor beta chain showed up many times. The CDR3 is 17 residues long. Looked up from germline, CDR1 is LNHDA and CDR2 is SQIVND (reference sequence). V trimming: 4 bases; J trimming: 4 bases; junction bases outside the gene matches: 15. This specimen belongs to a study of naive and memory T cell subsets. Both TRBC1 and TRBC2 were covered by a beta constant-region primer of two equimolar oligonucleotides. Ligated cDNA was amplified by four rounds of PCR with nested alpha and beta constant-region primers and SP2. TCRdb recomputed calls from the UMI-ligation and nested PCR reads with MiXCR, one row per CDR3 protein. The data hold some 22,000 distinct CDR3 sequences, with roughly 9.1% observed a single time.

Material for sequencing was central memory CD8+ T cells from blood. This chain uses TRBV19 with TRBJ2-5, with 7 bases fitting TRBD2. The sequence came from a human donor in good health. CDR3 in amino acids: CASSTPARGGSGETQYF. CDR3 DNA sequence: TGTGCCAGTAGTACGCCGGCGCGGGGCGGGAGCGGAGAGACCCAGTACTTC.